Sequencing of this T cell receptor (beta chain) was carried out in a study of T cells in Graves' hyperthyroidism and ophthalmopathy. Researchers amplified the TCR beta CDR3 regions from RNA transcripts. A set of HTBI primers served as the primers for a first-round RT-PCR of the TCR CDR3. MiXCR, run by TCRdb on the multiplex PCR reads, gives a single entry per CDR3 protein. The repertoire holds hundreds of thousands of distinct CDR3 sequences, over 40% seen once, with about 7.7% in the top ten. Study findings and constraints: Most thyroid clonotypes expanded above 0.001 appeared in blood too.

Uncontrolled infection, other autoimmune disease, pregnancy or lactation excluded patients. This clonotype was seen only a few times. Its antigen is currently unknown. Between the trimmed V and J ends, which lost 5 bases and 0 bases, there was a span of 13 bases. Germline V gene data show CDR1 as MNHEY and CDR2 as SVGAGI. This CDR3 has 16 residues. The chain links TRBV6-5 to TRBJ1-4; D is ambiguous. This TCR was recovered from an adult man with Graves' disease, either hyperthyroidism or ophthalmopathy (not recorded which). The sample was peripheral blood or thyroid tissue (not recorded which). The CDR3 loop is CASSVGVIATNEKLFF. CDR3 in DNA: TGTGCCAGCAGTGTTGGGGTGATCGCAACTAATGAAAAACTGTTTTTT.